The rows below give T cell receptor beta chains drawn from one sample of a study of blood T cell repertoires in COVID-19. Sequenced by immunoSEQ multiplex PCR; TCRdb stores in-frame clones only, minus some. The data contain 80,000 to 100,000 clones, roughly 90% of them singletons. The sequenced sample was peripheral blood. The receptors come from a human donor with COVID-19, enrolled during active disease. The donor label of this sample is uncertain. Each CDR3 is given with its conserved first and last residue. D genes are given only for firm matches. For some rows the clone size is stated as once, few or many, or as a class when expanded; others skip it.

D gene: NA; J gene: TRBJ2-3; V gene: TRBV6-4; clone size: NA; CDR3 protein: CASPGTQSTDTQYF; CDR3 DNA: TGTGCCAGCCCCGGGACACAAAGCACAGATACGCAGTATTTT
D gene: TRBD1; J gene: TRBJ2-5; V gene: TRBV5-5; clone size: NA; CDR3 protein: CASSLIGDSQETQYF; CDR3 DNA: TGTGCCAGCAGCCTCATAGGGGACAGTCAAGAGACCCAGTACTTC
D gene: NA; J gene: TRBJ2-2; V gene: TRBV11-3; clone size: NA; CDR3 protein: CASSPTGGVGELFF; CDR3 DNA: TGTGCCAGCAGCCCAACTGGCGGGGTCGGGGAGCTGTTTTTT
D gene: NA; J gene: TRBJ1-1; V gene: TRBV3-1/TRBV3-2; clone size: NA; CDR3 protein: CASSQVGSGVVTEAFF; CDR3 DNA: TGTGCCAGCAGCCAAGTCGGGTCCGGGGTAGTGACTGAAGCTTTCTTT
D gene: NA; J gene: TRBJ2-3; V gene: TRBV25-1; clone size: NA; CDR3 protein: CASSDRDTRYPDTDTQYF; CDR3 DNA: TGTGCCAGCAGTGACCGGGACACGCGATACCCCGACACAGATACGCAGTATTTT
D gene: TRBD2; J gene: TRBJ2-5; V gene: TRBV25-1; clone size: NA; CDR3 protein: CASAQTSGGLIQETQYF; CDR3 DNA: TGTGCCAGCGCTCAAACTAGCGGGGGACTAATTCAAGAGACCCAGTACTTC
D gene: NA; J gene: TRBJ1-5; V gene: TRBV19; clone size: few; CDR3 protein: CASRGDSTYSNQPQHF; CDR3 DNA: TGTGCCAGCAGAGGTGATAGCACTTATAGCAATCAGCCCCAGCATTTT
D gene: NA; J gene: TRBJ1-2; V gene: TRBV19; clone size: NA; CDR3 protein: CASSIRRGGGYTF; CDR3 DNA: TGTGCCAGTAGTATCCGCAGGGGCGGAGGCTACACCTTC
D gene: NA; J gene: TRBJ1-1; V gene: TRBV28; clone size: once; CDR3 protein: CAAKGWANTEAFF; CDR3 DNA: TGTGCCGCTAAAGGTTGGGCGAACACTGAAGCTTTCTTT
D gene: NA; J gene: TRBJ1-4; V gene: TRBV7-9; clone size: NA; CDR3 protein: CASSLGWAGDGKLFF; CDR3 DNA: TGTGCCAGCAGCTTAGGGTGGGCAGGGGACGGAAAACTGTTTTTT
D gene: NA; J gene: TRBJ1-4; V gene: TRBV3-1/TRBV3-2; clone size: once; CDR3 protein: CASSQDLTQGGKLFF; CDR3 DNA: TGTGCCAGCAGCCAAGATTTAACCCAAGGGGGAAAACTGTTTTTT
D gene: TRBD2; J gene: TRBJ2-5; V gene: TRBV19; clone size: NA; CDR3 protein: CASSILAGEETQYF; CDR3 DNA: TGTGCCAGTAGTATCCTAGCGGGGGAAGAGACCCAGTACTTC
D gene: TRBD1; J gene: TRBJ1-4; V gene: TRBV4-1; clone size: NA; CDR3 protein: CASSQGTGWEKLFF; CDR3 DNA: TGCGCCAGCAGCCAGGGGACAGGGTGGGAAAAACTGTTTTTT
D gene: NA; J gene: TRBJ2-3; V gene: TRBV5-4; clone size: NA; CDR3 protein: CASSSNSDTQYF; CDR3 DNA: TGTGCCAGCAGCTCCAACTCAGATACGCAGTATTTT
D gene: NA; J gene: TRBJ1-1; V gene: TRBV7-9; clone size: NA; CDR3 protein: CASSLKGGTEAFF; CDR3 DNA: TGTGCCAGCAGCTTGAAAGGAGGGACTGAAGCTTTCTTT
D gene: NA; J gene: TRBJ1-3; V gene: TRBV27; clone size: NA; CDR3 protein: CASSESYSGNTIYF; CDR3 DNA: TGTGCCAGCAGCGAAAGCTACTCTGGAAACACCATATATTTT
D gene: NA; J gene: TRBJ1-1; V gene: TRBV6-5; clone size: NA; CDR3 protein: CASSSDRNTEAFF; CDR3 DNA: TGTGCCAGCAGTTCGGACAGGAACACTGAAGCTTTCTTT
D gene: TRBD2; J gene: TRBJ2-3; V gene: TRBV2; clone size: NA; CDR3 protein: CASSELGGGADTQYF; CDR3 DNA: TGTGCCAGCAGTGAACTGGGGGGAGGGGCAGATACGCAGTATTTT
D gene: NA; J gene: TRBJ1-2; V gene: TRBV19; clone size: few; CDR3 protein: CASSILAAGTGPYYGYTF; CDR3 DNA: TGTGCCAGTAGTATATTGGCGGCGGGGACCGGCCCCTACTATGGCTACACCTTC
D gene: NA; J gene: TRBJ1-1; V gene: TRBV12-3/TRBV12-4; clone size: once; CDR3 protein: CASSAQGRTEAFF; CDR3 DNA: TGTGCCAGCAGTGCTCAGGGTCGCACTGAAGCTTTCTTT
D gene: NA; J gene: TRBJ1-2; V gene: TRBV5-1; clone size: few; CDR3 protein: CASSPQQGNYGYTF; CDR3 DNA: TGCGCCAGCAGCCCGCAACAGGGAAACTATGGCTACACCTTC
D gene: NA; J gene: TRBJ1-6; V gene: TRBV2; clone size: once; CDR3 protein: CASSDRQAYNSPLHF; CDR3 DNA: TGTGCCAGCAGCGATCGACAGGCCTATAATTCACCCCTCCACTTT
D gene: NA; J gene: TRBJ2-7; V gene: TRBV2; clone size: NA; CDR3 protein: CASRAETFYEQYF; CDR3 DNA: TGTGCCAGCAGGGCAGAGACTTTTTACGAGCAGTACTTC
D gene: NA; J gene: TRBJ2-2; V gene: TRBV7-9; clone size: NA; CDR3 protein: CASSLAGRGRVYGELFF; CDR3 DNA: TGTGCCAGCAGCTTAGCGGGCAGAGGCAGGGTATACGGGGAGCTGTTTTTT
D gene: TRBD2; J gene: TRBJ2-4; V gene: TRBV25-1; clone size: NA; CDR3 protein: CASSEFGGGAKNIQYF; CDR3 DNA: TGTGCCAGCAGCGAGTTTGGGGGGGGAGCCAAAAACATTCAGTACTTC
D gene: TRBD2; J gene: TRBJ2-1; V gene: TRBV11-2; clone size: NA; CDR3 protein: CASSWSGGRSYNEQFF; CDR3 DNA: TGTGCCAGCAGCTGGAGCGGGGGGAGATCCTACAATGAGCAGTTCTTC
D gene: NA; J gene: TRBJ1-2; V gene: TRBV11-1; clone size: NA; CDR3 protein: CASSLDRSNYGYTF; CDR3 DNA: TGTGCCAGCAGCTTAGACAGGAGTAACTATGGCTACACCTTC
D gene: TRBD1; J gene: TRBJ1-2; V gene: TRBV6-2/TRBV6-3; clone size: NA; CDR3 protein: CASTPRGQAVYGYTF; CDR3 DNA: TGTGCCAGCACCCCACGGGGACAGGCTGTCTATGGCTACACCTTC
D gene: NA; J gene: TRBJ2-2; V gene: TRBV19; clone size: NA; CDR3 protein: CASSIIDTGELFF; CDR3 DNA: TGTGCCAGTAGTATTATTGACACCGGGGAGCTGTTTTTT
D gene: TRBD1; J gene: TRBJ2-1; V gene: TRBV6-4; clone size: NA; CDR3 protein: CASSDPGQGGNEQFF; CDR3 DNA: TGTGCCAGCAGTGACCCGGGACAGGGGGGGAATGAGCAGTTCTTC
D gene: TRBD1; J gene: TRBJ1-3; V gene: TRBV3-1/TRBV3-2; clone size: NA; CDR3 protein: CASSHERQGPNTIYF; CDR3 DNA: TGTGCCAGCAGCCATGAAAGACAGGGGCCAAACACCATATATTTT
D gene: NA; J gene: TRBJ1-6; V gene: TRBV4-1; clone size: NA; CDR3 protein: CASSQEAPWTDNSPLHF; CDR3 DNA: TGCGCCAGCAGCCAAGAGGCCCCATGGACAGACAATTCACCCCTCCACTTT
D gene: NA; J gene: TRBJ1-1; V gene: TRBV7-9; clone size: NA; CDR3 protein: CASSSRQTRGTEAFF; CDR3 DNA: TGTGCCAGCAGCTCCAGACAGACTAGAGGGACTGAAGCTTTCTTT
D gene: NA; J gene: TRBJ2-1; V gene: TRBV5-1; clone size: NA; CDR3 protein: CASSLDMSSYNEQFF; CDR3 DNA: TGCGCCAGCAGCTTGGACATGTCCTCCTACAATGAGCAGTTCTTC
D gene: NA; J gene: TRBJ1-1; V gene: TRBV7-9; clone size: NA; CDR3 protein: CASSLVSENTEAFF; CDR3 DNA: TGTGCCAGCAGCTTAGTTAGTGAGAACACTGAAGCTTTCTTT
D gene: TRBD1; J gene: TRBJ1-2; V gene: TRBV18; clone size: NA; CDR3 protein: CASSLGTGNYGYTF; CDR3 DNA: TGTGCCAGCTCACTAGGGACAGGGAACTATGGCTACACCTTC
D gene: NA; J gene: TRBJ2-2; V gene: TRBV6-6; clone size: NA; CDR3 protein: CASSIIAGELFF; CDR3 DNA: TGTGCCAGCTCAATCATAGCCGGGGAGCTGTTTTTT
D gene: NA; J gene: TRBJ1-2; V gene: TRBV19; clone size: NA; CDR3 protein: CASSIGGDRYGYTF; CDR3 DNA: TGTGCCAGTAGTATAGGGGGGGATCGCTATGGCTACACCTTC
D gene: TRBD1; J gene: TRBJ1-5; V gene: TRBV6-2/TRBV6-3; clone size: NA; CDR3 protein: CASSPPGQGYNQPQHF; CDR3 DNA: TGTGCCAGCAGTCCACCGGGACAGGGATACAATCAGCCCCAGCATTTT
D gene: NA; J gene: TRBJ1-1; V gene: TRBV29-1; clone size: NA; CDR3 protein: CSVEVTQNTEAFF; CDR3 DNA: TGCAGCGTTGAGGTCACACAGAACACTGAAGCTTTCTTT
D gene: TRBD1; J gene: TRBJ2-7; V gene: TRBV2; clone size: NA; CDR3 protein: CASRPTGGGYEQYF; CDR3 DNA: TGTGCCAGCAGGCCCACAGGGGGCGGCTACGAGCAGTACTTC